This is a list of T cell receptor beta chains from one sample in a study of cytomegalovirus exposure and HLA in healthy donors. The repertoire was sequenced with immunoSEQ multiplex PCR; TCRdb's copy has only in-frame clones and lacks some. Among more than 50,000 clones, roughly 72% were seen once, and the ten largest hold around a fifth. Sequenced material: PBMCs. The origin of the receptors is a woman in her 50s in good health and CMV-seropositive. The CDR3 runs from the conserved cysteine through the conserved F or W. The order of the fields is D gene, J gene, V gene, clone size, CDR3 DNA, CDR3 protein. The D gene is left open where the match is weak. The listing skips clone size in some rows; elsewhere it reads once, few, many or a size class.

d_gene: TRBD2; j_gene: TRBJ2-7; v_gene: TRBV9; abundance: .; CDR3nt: TGTGCCAGCAGCGCCGGGGGGGTTTACGAGCAGTACTTC; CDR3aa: CASSAGGVYEQYF
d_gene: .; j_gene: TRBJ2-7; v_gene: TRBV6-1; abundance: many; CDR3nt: TGTGCCAGCAGTGAAGCTAGGGGGGGGGCCTACGAGCAGTACTTC; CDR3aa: CASSEARGGAYEQYF
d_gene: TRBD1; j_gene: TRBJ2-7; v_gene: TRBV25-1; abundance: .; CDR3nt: TGTGCCAGCAGTGAATGGGACAGCCCCGATCCGAACTTC; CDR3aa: CASSEWDSPDPNF
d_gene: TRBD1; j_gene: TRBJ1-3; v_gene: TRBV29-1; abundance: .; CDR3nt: TGCAGCGTTTTGGCACAGGGGGCGAAGGACACCATATATTTT; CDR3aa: CSVLAQGAKDTIYF
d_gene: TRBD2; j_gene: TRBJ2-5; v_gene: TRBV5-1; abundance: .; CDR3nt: TGCGCCAGCAGCCCATCAGCGGGGGGAGGCCAAGAGACCCAGTACTTC; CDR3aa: CASSPSAGGGQETQYF
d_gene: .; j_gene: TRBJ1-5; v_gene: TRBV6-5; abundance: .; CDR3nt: TGTGCCAGCAGAAAAATAGGGGTTAGCAATCAGCCCCAGCATTTT; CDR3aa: CASRKIGVSNQPQHF
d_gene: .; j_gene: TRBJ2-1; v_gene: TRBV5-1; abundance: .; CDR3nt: TGCGCCAGCAGCCCTGGGGCTGCCTCGGGGGAGTACAATGAGCAGTTCTTC; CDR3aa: CASSPGAASGEYNEQFF
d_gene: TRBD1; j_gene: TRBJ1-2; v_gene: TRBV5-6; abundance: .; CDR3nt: TGTGCCAGCAGCTTGATAGGGGGCTCGGGGGGCTACACCTTC; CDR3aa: CASSLIGGSGGYTF
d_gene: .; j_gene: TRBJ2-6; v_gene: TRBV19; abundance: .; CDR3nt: TGTGCCAGTAGTATGAAGGGCTCGGGGAGTAACGTCCTGACTTTC; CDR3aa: CASSMKGSGSNVLTF
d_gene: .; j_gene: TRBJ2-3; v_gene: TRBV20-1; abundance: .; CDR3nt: TGCAGTGCTACTCCCTCAGATACGCAGTATTTT; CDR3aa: CSATPSDTQYF
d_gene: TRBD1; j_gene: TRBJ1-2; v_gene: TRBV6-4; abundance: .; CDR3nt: TGTGCCAGCAGTGGTCCCCCCCCTATAAGGGGGCAGGTTGGCTACACCTTC; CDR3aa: CASSGPPPIRGQVGYTF
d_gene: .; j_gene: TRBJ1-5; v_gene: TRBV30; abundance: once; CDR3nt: TGTGCCTGGAGTCCAGGGTCAGGCAATCAGCCCCAGCATTTT; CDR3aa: CAWSPGSGNQPQHF
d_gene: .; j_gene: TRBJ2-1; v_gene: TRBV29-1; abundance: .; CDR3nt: TGCAGCGTTATTAATAGCGTCGGTGAGCAGTTCTTC; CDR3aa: CSVINSVGEQFF
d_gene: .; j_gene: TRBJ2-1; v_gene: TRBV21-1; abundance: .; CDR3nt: TGTGCCAGCAGCGCCCAAAGCGGGAAAGCGGGAGCAAGGCACAATGAGCAGTTCTTC; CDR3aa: CASSAQSGKAGARHNEQFF
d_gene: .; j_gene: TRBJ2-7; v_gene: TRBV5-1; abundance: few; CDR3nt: TGCGCCAGCAGCTACCTTGGCCGGGACAACGAGCAGTACTTC; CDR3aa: CASSYLGRDNEQYF
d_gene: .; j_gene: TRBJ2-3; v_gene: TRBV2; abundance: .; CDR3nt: TGTGCCAGCAGTCTACGGGACTCCAGCACAGATACGCAGTATTTT; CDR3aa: CASSLRDSSTDTQYF
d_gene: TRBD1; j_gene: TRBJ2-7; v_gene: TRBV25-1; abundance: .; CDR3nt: TGTGCCAGCAGTGCTAGGACAGGGAAGTACGAGCAGTACTTC; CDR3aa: CASSARTGKYEQYF
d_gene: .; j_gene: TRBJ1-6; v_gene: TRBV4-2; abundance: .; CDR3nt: TGTGCCAGCAGCCGTTACCAGGGGCCCTTGGCTTCACCCCTCCACTTT; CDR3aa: CASSRYQGPLASPLHF
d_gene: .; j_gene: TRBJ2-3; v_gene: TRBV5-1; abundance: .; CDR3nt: TGCGCCAGCAGCTTCGGGAGAACAGATACGCAGTATTTT; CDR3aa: CASSFGRTDTQYF
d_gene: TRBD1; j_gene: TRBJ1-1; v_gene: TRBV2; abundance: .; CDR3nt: TGTGCCATGTCGCGTTACAGGGGGACTGAAGCTTTCTTT; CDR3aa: CAMSRYRGTEAFF
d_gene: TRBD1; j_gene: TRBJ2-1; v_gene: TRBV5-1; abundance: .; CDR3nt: TGCGCCAGCAGCGTGGGGGACAGTGGTCGGGACAATGAGCAGTTCTTC; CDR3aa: CASSVGDSGRDNEQFF
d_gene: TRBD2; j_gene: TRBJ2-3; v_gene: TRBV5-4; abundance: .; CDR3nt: TGTGCCAGCAGCTTAGCGGCTAGCGGGGGGGGTGGGACGCAGTATTTT; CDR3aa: CASSLAASGGGGTQYF
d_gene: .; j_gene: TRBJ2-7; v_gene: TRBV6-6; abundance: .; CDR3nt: TGTGCCAGCCGGACAAGCTACGAGCAGTACTTC; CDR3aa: CASRTSYEQYF
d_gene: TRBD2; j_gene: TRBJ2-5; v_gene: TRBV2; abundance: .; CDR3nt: TGTGCCAGCAGGACAGGGAGCGGGGGGGCCGTAGAGACCCAGTACTTC; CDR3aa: CASRTGSGGAVETQYF
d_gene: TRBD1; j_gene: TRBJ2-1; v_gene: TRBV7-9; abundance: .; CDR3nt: TGTGCCAGCAAAACAGGGGCCCAAGTCAATGAGCAGTTCTTC; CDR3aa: CASKTGAQVNEQFF
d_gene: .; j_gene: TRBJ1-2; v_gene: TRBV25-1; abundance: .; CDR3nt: TGTGCCAGCAGTGAATATAACGGGTATGGCTACACCTTC; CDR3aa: CASSEYNGYGYTF
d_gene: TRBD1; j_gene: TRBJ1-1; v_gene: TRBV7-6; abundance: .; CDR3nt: TGTGCCAGCAGCTCGGCCGGGACAGGGTACACTGAAGCTTTCTTT; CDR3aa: CASSSAGTGYTEAFF
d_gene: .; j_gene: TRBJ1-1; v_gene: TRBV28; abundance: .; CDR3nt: TGTGCCAGCACCGGGCGGACTCGGGGTCTATTCTTT; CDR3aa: CASTGRTRGLFF
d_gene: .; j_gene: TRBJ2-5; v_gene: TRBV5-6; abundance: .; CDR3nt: TGTGCCAGCAGCCAGGCGGGGTGGCAAGAGACCCAGTACTTC; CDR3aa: CASSQAGWQETQYF
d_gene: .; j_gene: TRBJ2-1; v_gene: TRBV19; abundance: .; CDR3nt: TGTGCCAGTACCCACCCGGGGAGTAATGAGCAGTTCTTC; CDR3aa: CASTHPGSNEQFF
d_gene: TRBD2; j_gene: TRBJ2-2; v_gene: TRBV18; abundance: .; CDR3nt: TGTGCCAGCTCACCTAAAGGACTAGCAGGCGGGGAGCTGTTTTTT; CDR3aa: CASSPKGLAGGELFF
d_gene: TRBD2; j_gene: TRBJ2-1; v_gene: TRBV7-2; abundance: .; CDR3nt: TGTGCCAGCAGTTCAGAGGTGGCGGGGGTCAAGAATGAGCAGTTCTTC; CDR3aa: CASSSEVAGVKNEQFF
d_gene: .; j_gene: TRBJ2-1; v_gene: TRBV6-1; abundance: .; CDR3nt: TGTGCCAGCAGTGCCCGCCTAGCTGGGGGGAGAACCCACAATGAGCAGTTCTTC; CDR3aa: CASSARLAGGRTHNEQFF
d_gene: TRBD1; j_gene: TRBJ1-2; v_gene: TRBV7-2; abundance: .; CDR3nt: TGTGCCAGCAGCGCGACAGGGGTTGGCTACACCTTC; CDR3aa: CASSATGVGYTF
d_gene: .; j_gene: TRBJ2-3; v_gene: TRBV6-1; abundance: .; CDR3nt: TGTGCCAGCAGTGACCCCGGGGGAGGCCGGGATACGCAGTATTTT; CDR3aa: CASSDPGGGRDTQYF
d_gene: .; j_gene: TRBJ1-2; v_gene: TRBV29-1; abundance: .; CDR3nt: TGCAGCGTTGTCGAAGGGGGGGCGGACTATGGCTACACCTTC; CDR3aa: CSVVEGGADYGYTF